Many counts were recorded for the clone carrying this T cell receptor (delta chain). A read error is likely here: a far larger clone is one base away. Other DNA sequences in the sample encode the same CDR3. TCRdb re-processed the RT-PCR reads using CATT. Among more than 3,000 delta-chain clones listed, around 1.7% were seen once. These data originate in a study of gamma-delta T cells after stem cell transplantation. Germline V lookup: CDR1 GEAIGNYY, CDR2 EKD. The V and J ends lost 7 bases and 0 bases respectively, with 38 bases between them. This CDR3 is built from 22 residues. The sequence derives from a human donor. It is not recorded whose cells these are; they may come from a transplant donor. The V gene is TRDV2, the J gene TRDJ1; D is tentatively TRDD2 or TRDD3 (5 bases each). The specimen was gamma-delta T cells. CDR3 sequence: CACDPLPNLLGRTLGNTDKLIF. CDR3 nucleotides: TGTGCCTGCGACCCGCTTCCAAATCTGCTGGGTCGAACCCTTGGGAACACCGATAAACTCATCTTT.